These 21 T cell receptor beta chains were all obtained from the same sample, sequenced in a study of T cells expressing NK-cell markers. TCRdb reprocessed the 5' RACE reads and keeps a single row for each CDR3 protein, giving no DNA. The sample holds about 150,000 distinct CDR3 sequences. Sequenced input: blood T cells: a sorted CD56 or NKG2C T cell subset, CD4+ or CD8+ T cells, or bulk PBMC T cells (not recorded which). All receptors come from a woman aged 45-65 years in good health.

The chain carries TRBV5-6 and TRBJ2-3; TCRdb selects TRBD2, and the lack of DNA leaves this call unchecked. Germline CDR1 is SGHDT and CDR2 is YYEEEE. This CDR3 contains 12 residues. CDR3 amino acids: CASSSSGNTQYF.

The chain uses TRBV7-9 and TRBJ2-5; with no DNA, the TCRdb D assignment of TRBD2 cannot be verified. CDR3 length: 17 amino acids. The V gene's germline CDR1 is SEHNR and CDR2 FQNEAQ (reference sequence). The CDR3 loop reads CASSLSSPAGESETQYF.

The chain's CDR3 is CAIQGAATGELFF. This rearrangement joins TRBV2 to TRBJ2-2; TCRdb selects TRBD1, and the lack of DNA leaves this call unchecked. Looked up from germline, CDR1 is SNHLY and CDR2 is FYNNEI. The CDR3 is 13 amino acids.

The chain links TRBV7-9 to TRBJ2-1; TCRdb reports TRBD1, a call that lacks DNA to check it against. This CDR3 has 12 amino acids. The germline V gene has CDR1 SEHNR and CDR2 FQNEAQ (reference sequence). CDR3 amino acids: CASSLEVRGYFF.

The chain employs TRBV7-3 and TRBJ2-1; the D call of TRBD1 rests on TCRdb alone, since no DNA is present to check it. The CDR3 loop spans 17 amino acids. Germline values: CDR1 SGHTA, CDR2 FQGTGA. CDR3 protein: CASSLDPGRPSYNEQFF.

This chain connects TRBV12-3 or TRBV12-4 to TRBJ1-5; TCRdb's D call of TRBD1 is untestable without DNA. This CDR3 contains 13 residues. CDR3 region: CASRMDRVQPQHF.

V and J are TRBV3-1 and TRBJ2-2; TCRdb's D call of TRBD1 is untestable without DNA. The CDR3 is 16 residues long. Germline CDR1 LGHDT, CDR2 YNNKEL (reference sequence). The CDR3 sequence is CASSQERLPGTGELFF.

The V call is TRBV20-1, the J call TRBJ2-3. CDR1 and CDR2 (germline): DFQATT, SNEGSKA (reference sequence). This CDR3 has 14 residues. This CDR3 reads CSARVLAGTDTQYF.

J is TRBJ2-7 and V is TRBV7-9; TCRdb lists TRBD1, though no DNA is available to test this call. The V gene's germline CDR1 is SEHNR and CDR2 FQNEAQ (reference sequence). CDR3 length: 15 residues. CDR3: CASSPRTDPLYEQYF.

The rearrangement uses TRBV25-1 and TRBJ1-2. The germline V gene has CDR1 MGHDK and CDR2 SYGVNS. The CDR3 runs to 13 residues. The CDR3 region is CASSLGTNYGYTF.

The CDR3 here is CAIRDPVQANEKLFF. The chain couples TRBV10-3 to TRBJ1-4; TCRdb reports TRBD1, a call that lacks DNA to check it against. CDR3 length equals 15 residues. The germline V gene encodes CDR1 ENHRY and CDR2 SYGVKD.

The chain has TRBV7-9 and TRBJ1-1; TCRdb reports TRBD1, a call that lacks DNA to check it against. The CDR3 sequence is 14 residues long. Germline V gene lookup returns CDR1 SEHNR and CDR2 FQNEAQ (reference sequence). The CDR3 sequence is CASSLTQGPPEAFF.

V and J are TRBV29-1 and TRBJ2-1; the D call from TCRdb, TRBD1, cannot be confirmed without DNA. Germline loops: CDR1 SQVTM, CDR2 ANQGSEA. The CDR3 spans 12 residues. The CDR3: CSVPGAGSEQFF.

V gene TRBV2 combines with J gene TRBJ2-1. Germline V gene data show CDR1 as SNHLY and CDR2 as FYNNEI. This CDR3 has 15 amino acids. The CDR3 loop is CASSEGSSDYNEQFF.

The chain recombines TRBV20-1 with TRBJ1-2. Germline CDR1 is DFQATT and CDR2 is SNEGSKA (reference sequence). There are 13 residues in the CDR3. The CDR3 here is CSARAESNYGYTF.

The CDR3 loop is CAIRERERGGNEQFF. The V gene is TRBV10-3, the J gene TRBJ2-1; TCRdb names TRBD1, which stays unverified in the absence of DNA. Germline V gene data show CDR1 as ENHRY and CDR2 as SYGVKD. This CDR3 is 15 amino acids long.

The V gene is TRBV6-6, the J gene TRBJ2-1. Germline CDR1 MNHNY, CDR2 SVGAGI (reference sequence). This CDR3 contains 14 residues. CDR3 protein: CASSYDGSYNEQFF.

The chain employs TRBV12-5 and TRBJ1-4; TCRdb's D call, TRBD1, is unchecked because there is no DNA. The germline CDR1 and CDR2 sequences are LGHNT and FRNRAP. The CDR3 has 14 amino acids. The CDR3 is CASGKTGLNEKLFF.

The rearrangement joins TRBV11-2 to TRBJ2-2; TCRdb indicates TRBD2, and absent DNA this call remains unverified. The CDR3 is 14 amino acids. CDR1 SGHAT and CDR2 FQNNGV come from the germline V gene. The CDR3 here is CASSSGRRAGELFF. Full variable domain (remainder filled in from reference TRBV11-2 and TRBJ2-2): EAGVAQSPRYKIIEKRQSVAFWCNPISGHATLYWYQQILGQGPKLLIQFQNNGVVDDSQLPKDRFSAERLKGVDSTLKIQPAKLEDSAVYLCASSSGRRAGELFFGEGSRLTVL.

The V gene is TRBV7-8, the J gene TRBJ1-5; TCRdb returns TRBD1, unconfirmable since there is no DNA. The CDR3 runs 17 residues. Germline values: CDR1 SGHVS, CDR2 FQNEAQ. The CDR3 sequence is CASSSMKGTLRNQPQHF.

The rearrangement joins TRBV11-2 to TRBJ2-1; TCRdb selects TRBD2, and the lack of DNA leaves this call unchecked. The germline V gene encodes CDR1 SGHAT and CDR2 FQNNGV. This CDR3 region has 16 residues. Here the CDR3 reads CASSLPGLADYNEQFF.